This entry features one T cell receptor beta chain sequence. The junction had 9 bases not matched to a gene; V was cut back by 6 bases and J by 1 base. CDR1 and CDR2 from the germline V gene are KGHSH and LQKENI. This CDR3 region has 17 residues. This record comes from a study of OX40 agonist ivuxolimab in advanced cancers. The data were produced by immunoSEQ multiplex PCR, yet TCRdb's version contains in-frame clones alone and is incomplete. The repertoire consists of about 62,000 clones, with roughly 85% occurring once and the leading ten covering around 3.8%. The clonotype originates from an adult with an advanced solid tumor such as melanoma, head and neck, liver or kidney cancer. This sample comprised CD4+ or CD8+ T cells sorted from blood, obtained in a trial of the OX40 agonist ivuxolimab. The chain joins TRBV18 to TRBJ2-3, with TRBD2 matching 11 bases. In nucleotides, the CDR3 is TGTGCCAGCTCGTCTCCTAGCGGGAGGCGGGGCACAGATACGCAGTATTTT. Translation: CASSSPSGRRGTDTQYF.